This T cell receptor beta chain was sequenced during a study of monozygotic twins with cystic fibrosis. Overall study results and limits: Clonality was generally low (median about 0.01), higher in the most severe patients.

Assay: immunoSEQ multiplex PCR; the TCRdb copy retains only in-frame clones and omits some. The sample lists about 36,000 clones; 90% to 95% were seen once. To note about this clone: Antigen unknown.

V lost 1 base to trimming and J lost 8 bases, with 17 bases between them. This CDR3 is built from 15 residues. CDR1 is SGHTA, CDR2 FQGNSA, per germline. The rearrangement uses TRBV7-2 and TRBJ1-1; D is unclear. This TCR derives from a boy younger than 10 with cystic fibrosis. Material: blood. The CDR3 spells CASSLVSGEIGEAFF. The CDR3 bases are TGTGCCAGCAGCTTAGTATCTGGGGAGATTGGCGAAGCTTTCTTT.